The entry that follows covers one TCR beta chain sequence. The data derive from a study of cytomegalovirus exposure and HLA in healthy donors. The PCR used 60 Vbeta and 13 Jbeta primers. Assay used: immunoSEQ multiplex PCR; TCRdb lists only in-frame clones, some missing. There are 130,000 to 150,000 clones in the sample; over 70% occur only once, and approximately 6.2% lies in the top ten. Trimming pared 4 bases from V and 1 base from J, leaving 7 bases between. Germline-derived CDR1 and CDR2 are MRHNA and SNTAGT. CDR3 size: 14 residues. Specimen: PBMCs. The chain employs TRBV6-4 and TRBJ1-4; the D is unclear. This TCR came from a man aged 35 to 55 in good health and CMV-seropositive. CDR3 sequence reads: CASSAGGTNEKLFF. CDR3 DNA sequence: TGTGCCAGCAGTGCCGGAGGAACTAATGAAAAACTGTTTTTT.